This T cell receptor (beta chain) was captured in a study of CD8+ T cells in alopecia areata. Study-level information: Tofacitinib administration to treated patients was oral, at 5 to 10 mg twice daily.

Treatment noted: oral pan-JAK inhibitor, 5-10 mg twice daily. Cell sorting was applied to PBMCs, and CD4+ and CD8+ T cells were collected. Germline V gives CDR1 SGHRS, CDR2 YFSETQ. V dropped 0 bases and J dropped 5; count of bases not matched to a gene: 6. The length of the CDR3 is 15 residues. It was cDNA, reverse transcribed from extracted RNA, that served as the sequencing template. The data were produced by immunoSEQ multiplex PCR, yet TCRdb's version contains in-frame clones alone and is incomplete. The table lists 150,000 to 200,000 clones, around 49% of them singletons. The V gene is TRBV5-1, the J gene TRBJ2-5; 8 bases are a match to TRBD2. The TCR was taken from a human donor with alopecia areata. Source: CD8+ T cells sorted from blood, taken at week 52, from a patient treated with tofacitinib. The CDR3 is CASSLAGRGGETQYF. The CDR3 coding sequence is TGCGCCAGCAGCTTGGCCGGGAGGGGCGGTGAGACCCAGTACTTC.